The 9 T cell receptor beta chains below all came from one sample that was sequenced in a study of Ad26.COV2.S vaccination and SARS-CoV-2 variants. Treatment specified: around 19 received Ad26.COV2.S at low or high dose, single or two shots; several received placebo; per-sample allocation not given. After the first vaccine or placebo injection, samples were drawn on day 63. Only in-frame clones appear in the TCRdb table, and some are missing; sequencing was by immunoSEQ multiplex PCR. The sample has hundreds of thousands of clones, approximately 83% seen once. The sample in question was peripheral blood, obtained in a trial of Ad26.COV2.S vaccine versus placebo. These receptors came from a person aged 18 to 59 who received the Ad26.COV2.S COVID-19 vaccine or a placebo.

This clone came up once. This chain joins TRBV19 and TRBJ2-5; 7 bases match TRBD1. CDR3 length: 12 amino acids. Trimming at V came to 6 bases and at J to 5 bases, leaving 3 bases not matched to a gene. Per the germline V gene, CDR1 is LNHDA and CDR2 is SQIVND (reference sequence). This chain's CDR3 is CASSLQGETQYF. The CDR3 coding sequence is TGTGCCAGTAGCTTACAGGGGGAGACCCAGTACTTC.

The genes are TRBV7-2 and TRBJ2-7; D unclear. Germline values: CDR1 SGHTA, CDR2 FQGNSA. The germline V and J ends were trimmed by 3 bases and 6 bases, with 6 bases remaining between them. The CDR3 is 11 residues long. CDR3 amino acids: CASSFGSEQYF. DNA of the CDR3: TGTGCCAGCAGCTTCGGCTCCGAGCAGTACTTC. The variable domain in full, with the rest retrieved from reference TRBV7-2 and TRBJ2-7, is GAGVSQSPSNKVTEKGKDVELRCDPISGHTALYWYRQSLGQGLEFLIYFQGNSAPDKSGLPSDRFSAERTGGSVSTLTIQRTQQEDSAVYLCASSFGSEQYFGPGTRLTVT.

CDR3: CASTTDREAQYF. Written as DNA, the CDR3 is TGCGCCAGTACGACGGACAGGGAGGCGCAGTACTTC. The V and J genes are TRBV5-1 and TRBJ2-7; 8 bases are shared with TRBD1. The V segment lost 8 bases and the J segment 9 bases; nucleotides outside the gene matches: 10. The CDR3 runs 12 residues. Per the germline V gene, CDR1 is SGHRS and CDR2 is YFSETQ.

V is TRBV19 and J is TRBJ2-3; TRBD2 matches at 9 bases. Per germline, CDR1 LNHDA and CDR2 SQIVND (reference sequence). The ends lost 6 bases at V and 4 bases at J; junction bases unmatched: 2. The CDR3 contains 13 residues. This CDR3 is CASSAGGPDTQYF. The CDR3, as DNA: TGTGCCAGTAGCGCGGGAGGGCCAGATACGCAGTATTTT.

The chain couples TRBV5-4 to TRBJ2-5; TRBD1 is a possible D gene (6 bases). Trimming pared 1 base from V and 5 bases from J, leaving 9 bases between. The CDR3 loop spans 13 amino acids. CDR1 SGHNT and CDR2 YYREEE come from the germline V gene (reference sequence). Here the CDR3 DNA reads TGTGCCAGCAGCTTGCACAGGGCCGAGACCCAGTACTTC. This encodes CASSLHRAETQYF.

The chain is built from TRBV7-2 and TRBJ1-1; D is unresolved. V lost 3 bases and J lost 0, with 5 bases in between. There are 13 residues in the CDR3. Per the germline V gene, CDR1 is SGHTA and CDR2 is FQGNSA. CDR3 in amino acids: CASSFQVNTEAFF. The CDR3 nucleotides read TGTGCCAGCAGCTTCCAGGTGAACACTGAAGCTTTCTTT.

This clone has just a few counts. This rearrangement joins TRBV2 to TRBJ2-5; D remains unclear. Deletions cut 0 bases from V and 1 base from J, with 9 bases between. The CDR3 spans 15 residues. Germline V gene lookup returns CDR1 SNHLY and CDR2 FYNNEI. This CDR3 is CASSEALVPQETQYF. The CDR3, as DNA: TGTGCCAGCAGTGAAGCGCTGGTACCCCAAGAGACCCAGTACTTC.

This clone was detected only once. The rearrangement joins TRBV5-1 to TRBJ2-3, with 8 positions matching TRBD1. Losses at the gene ends were 0 bases for V and 1 base for J; bases not matched to a gene: 7. Germline values: CDR1 SGHRS, CDR2 YFSETQ. The CDR3 is 17 amino acids. The CDR3 region is CASSLVPGQAGTDTQYF. The CDR3 nucleotides read TGCGCCAGCAGCTTGGTCCCGGGACAGGCAGGCACAGATACGCAGTATTTT.

The chain couples TRBV27 to TRBJ2-7; TRBD2 matches 8 bases. J gave up 3 bases and V 7 bases, and 17 bases lay outside the gene matches. Per germline, CDR1 MNHEY and CDR2 SMNVEV (reference sequence). CDR3 length: 17 amino acids. Here the CDR3 DNA reads TGTGCCAGCACCTCCGGGACTAGGCCCAAGGACCTCTACGAGCAGTACTTC. The encoded protein is CASTSGTRPKDLYEQYF.